Reported below is one T cell receptor beta chain. Its antigen remains unidentified. Use of 60 Vbeta and 13 Jbeta primers characterized the PCR. Profiled with immunoSEQ multiplex PCR; TCRdb holds only in-frame clones, not every one. The listing records 150,000 to 200,000 clones. The CDR3 spans 15 residues. After removal of 2 bases from V and 3 bases from J, the junction contained 3 bases not matched to a gene. The germline V gene has CDR1 SEHNR and CDR2 FQNEAQ (reference sequence). These data originate in a study of cytomegalovirus exposure and HLA in healthy donors. Study-level points and caveats: The authors later linked a missense DCLRE1C variant to TCR beta V- and J-gene trimming. In an earlier analysis, most TCR beta V segments were productive about 87% or about 30% of the time.

The V and J genes are TRBV7-9 and TRBJ1-4; the match to TRBD1 covers 7 bases. The TCR sequence derives from a man aged 30-40 years in good health and CMV-seronegative. Sequenced: PBMCs. CDR3 protein: CASSLSQGPNEKLFF. Written as DNA, the CDR3 is TGTGCCAGCAGCTTATCACAGGGGCCTAATGAAAAACTGTTTTTT.